These 16 T cell receptor beta chains originate from one sample sequenced in a study of spatial heterogeneity in lung cancer. TCRdb ran MiXCR on the 5' RACE reads and lists one entry per CDR3 protein. This repertoire shows 10,000 to 15,000 distinct CDR3 sequences, about 3.9% found once; its top ten account for around 45%. The sample's time point: sample taken at primary tumor resection. Sequencing of whole RNA from tumor, nontumor lung or frozen PBMC involved no sorting. This sample comprised PBMCs, obtained at surgery. The receptors here all came from a male donor with early-stage non-small cell lung cancer.

Relative to its sample, this clonotype is medium-sized. A library made for alpha chains picked up this beta chain off target, so its size means little. The chain carries TRBV5-1 and TRBJ2-7; 9 bases fit TRBD1. CDR3 length: 15 residues. With V trimmed by 0 bases and J by 2 bases, 3 bases remained unmatched. Per germline, CDR1 SGHRS and CDR2 YFSETQ. Here the CDR3 DNA reads TGCGCCAGCAGCTTGGTCGGGACAGGGACCTACGAGCAGTACTTC. Protein sequence: CASSLVGTGTYEQYF.

Of note for this clonotype: Little can be read into the size of this beta chain, an off-target read in a library designed for alpha chains. The chain combines TRBV15 with TRBJ2-2, with TRBD2 identical over 8 bases. Germline CDR1 LNHNV, CDR2 YYDKDF (reference sequence). V dropped 0 bases and J dropped 1; count of bases not matched to a gene: 4. This CDR3 comprises 17 residues. CDR3 sequence (DNA): TGTGCCACCAGCAGAGATACTAGCGGAGGGAACACCGGGGAGCTGTTTTTT. Translating it yields CATSRDTSGGNTGELFF.

This clonotype was counted many times. Since the library was made to target alpha chains, this beta chain is a stray read and its abundance is not meaningful. V is TRBV19 and J is TRBJ1-2; 10 positions agree with TRBD1. There are 13 residues in the CDR3. Looked up from germline, CDR1 is LNHDA and CDR2 is SQIVND (reference sequence). After removal of 7 bases from V and 7 bases from J, the junction contained 6 bases not matched to a gene. The CDR3 region has the DNA TGTGCCAGTAAAGACAGGGGGCTTTTTGGCTACACCTTC. Translation: CASKDRGLFGYTF.

This clonotype was observed at least ten times. This beta chain represents an off-target read in a library built for alpha chains; its size is of limited meaning. The V and J genes are TRBV20-1 and TRBJ2-7; D possibly matches TRBD1 or TRBD2 (5 bases each). The CDR3 sequence is 16 residues long. The ends were cut back, 6 bases at V and 2 bases at J, with 23 bases in the middle. The germline CDR1 and CDR2 sequences are DFQATT and SNEGSKA (reference sequence). This CDR3 reads CSAEIRGTWPTYEQYF. CDR3 bases: TGCAGTGCCGAAATACGAGGGACCTGGCCAACCTACGAGCAGTACTTC.

This clonotype occurred many times. Being off target in a library aimed at alpha chains, this beta chain has a size of little meaning. V gene TRBV6-2 or TRBV6-3 combines with J gene TRBJ2-1; a weak D match, TRBD2 (6 bases). CDR1 and CDR2 from the germline V gene are MNHEY and SVGEGT. The ends were cut back, 1 base at V and 9 bases at J, with 7 bases in the middle. The CDR3 sequence is 12 residues long. The CDR3: CASSYYGSEQFF. The CDR3 DNA sequence: TGTGCCAGCAGTTACTACGGGAGTGAGCAGTTCTTC.

This clonotype was recorded many times. Since the library was made to target alpha chains, this beta chain is a stray read and its abundance is not meaningful. The V call is TRBV6-2 or TRBV6-3, the J call TRBJ2-7, with D unclear. This CDR3 is 11 amino acids long. The V end was cut by 5 bases, the J end by 0 bases, with 2 bases between. Germline values: CDR1 MNHEY, CDR2 SVGEGT. CDR3 protein: CASSTSYEQYF. In DNA, the CDR3 is TGTGCCAGCAGTACCTCCTACGAGCAGTACTTC.

This clonotype was picked up many times. This beta chain is an unintended read in a library built for alpha chains; its size means little. CDR3 nucleotide sequence: TGCGCCAGCAGTGAGTGGACAGGGGGTGAAGAGACCCAGTACTTC. Protein sequence: CASSEWTGGEETQYF. The chain combines TRBV10-2 with TRBJ2-5; 10 bases are a match to TRBD1. After removal of 1 base from V and 3 bases from J, the junction contained 2 bases not matched to a gene. This CDR3 is 15 amino acids long. CDR1 is WSHSY, CDR2 SAAADI, per germline.

In its sample, this clonotype was seen many times. This beta chain turned up in a library designed for alpha chains; as an off-target read, its abundance says little. The V and J genes are TRBV6-5 and TRBJ2-2, with 12 bases matching TRBD2. The CDR3 runs to 15 residues. The germline V gene encodes CDR1 MNHEY and CDR2 SVGAGI. The trim removed 6 bases at V and 7 bases at J, leaving 6 bases unmatched. The CDR3 coding sequence is TGTGCCAGCAGGACTAGCGGGAGAACTGTCGGGGAGCTGTTTTTT. Translating gives CASRTSGRTVGELFF.

This clonotype was detected ten times or more. This beta chain lies outside the target of a library built for alpha chains; its clone size means little. This chain links TRBV2 with TRBJ2-5, with a tentative D call TRBD1 (5 bases). Germline CDR1 reads SNHLY; CDR2 reads FYNNEI. Trimming cost V 2 bases and J 5 bases, with 9 bases left between them. The CDR3 sequence is 13 residues long. Written as DNA, the CDR3 is TGTGCCAGCAGTGAATGGGGCCGGGAGACCCAGTACTTC. It yields the protein CASSEWGRETQYF.

This clonotype was seen more than once but under ten times. Since it is a stray read in a library aimed at alpha chains, this beta chain has a size that is not meaningful. The chain employs TRBV7-9 and TRBJ2-7; 8 bases align to TRBD2. The CDR3 is 14 amino acids. Germline V lookup: CDR1 SEHNR, CDR2 FQNEAQ (reference sequence). The V and J ends lost 4 bases and 3 bases, in that order; junction bases with no gene match: 5. The CDR3 reads CASSSTSGNYEQYF. As DNA, the CDR3 is TGTGCCAGCAGCTCAACTAGCGGCAACTACGAGCAGTACTTC.

This clonotype was observed at least ten times. The library was designed around alpha chains, so this beta chain is a stray read whose abundance carries little weight. The V call is TRBV6-2 or TRBV6-3, the J call TRBJ2-7, with D possibly TRBD1 on 6 matching bases. Per germline, CDR1 MNHEY and CDR2 SVGEGT. CDR3 size: 13 residues. With 6 bases removed from V and 2 bases from J, the gap between germline ends came to 11 bases. The CDR3 loop is CASSLQGAYEQYF. For the CDR3, the DNA is TGTGCCAGCAGCCTACAGGGCGCCTACGAGCAGTACTTC.

This clonotype has just a few counts. This beta chain slipped into a library made for alpha chains as a stray read, so its size is not meaningful. The chain carries TRBV18 and TRBJ1-5; 8 bases are shared with TRBD1. CDR1 is KGHSH, CDR2 LQKENI, per germline. This CDR3 comprises 14 residues. Trimming took 2 bases from V and 5 from J; bases not matched to a gene: 2. The DNA for the CDR3 is TGTGCCAGCTCACCATCAGGGGGCCATCAGCCCCAGCATTTT. Amino acid sequence: CASSPSGGHQPQHF.

This clonotype was found a few times. Because this beta chain is a stray read in a library intended to capture alpha chains, its abundance should not be given much weight. The rearrangement uses TRBV20-1 and TRBJ2-1; D is unclear. V was cut by 5 bases and J by 7 bases, with 12 bases left in between. The CDR3 length is 12 residues. From germline, CDR1 is DFQATT and CDR2 SNEGSKA (reference sequence). The CDR3 DNA reads TGCAGTGCTCTTCAAAACTTGAATGAGCAGTTCTTC. Its translation is CSALQNLNEQFF.

This clonotype was seen many times. The size of this beta chain means little, since it is a stray read in a library made for alpha chains. The chain carries TRBV7-9 and TRBJ2-7, with 10 bases fitting TRBD1. The V and J ends lost 4 bases and 2 bases, in that order; junction bases with no gene match: 8. The CDR3 covers 16 residues. Germline-derived CDR1 and CDR2 are SEHNR and FQNEAQ (reference sequence). CDR3 residues: CASSSRGGQGTYEQYF. The CDR3 region has the DNA TGTGCCAGCAGCTCGCGTGGGGGACAGGGGACCTACGAGCAGTACTTC.

This clonotype appeared many times. This beta chain was picked up by a library intended for alpha chains and is off target, so its count carries little meaning. J is TRBJ2-3 and V is TRBV28; D is ambiguous. Germline CDR1 is MDHEN and CDR2 is SYDVKM. This CDR3 has 14 amino acids. V lost 4 bases and J lost 3, with 11 bases in between. Written as DNA, the CDR3 is TGTGCCAGCAGTTCCCCAGGCTCAACAGATACGCAGTATTTT. This sequence encodes CASSSPGSTDTQYF. The variable domain in full, with the rest retrieved from reference TRBV28 and TRBJ2-3, is DVKVTQSSRYLVKRTGEKVFLECVQDMDHENMFWYRQDPGLGLRLIYFSYDVKMKEKGDIPEGYSVSREKKERFSLILESASTNQTSMYLCASSSPGSTDTQYFGPGTRLTVL.

This clonotype was observed at least ten times. This beta chain is an off-target read within a library intended for alpha chains, so its frequency means little. This CDR3 reads CASSLEGASLYGYTF. The CDR3 DNA reads TGTGCCAGCAGCTTAGAGGGGGCCAGCCTCTATGGCTACACCTTC. The chain recombines TRBV11-2 with TRBJ1-2; a possible D gene is TRBD1 (6 bases). CDR3 size: 15 residues. Deletions cut 0 bases from V and 4 bases from J, with 12 bases between. The germline V gene encodes CDR1 SGHAT and CDR2 FQNNGV.